A selection of T cell receptor beta chains follows, all from one sample in a study of blood T cell repertoires in COVID-19. Profiling relied on immunoSEQ multiplex PCR, and the TCRdb table lists in-frame clones only, not all of them. The sample includes some 200,000 clones, more than 75% of them seen just once. Sequencing input: PBMCs or T cells enriched from blood (not recorded which). The receptors were gathered from a woman between 35 and 50 years old with acute COVID-19. The conserved cysteine and the conserved F or W are not part of the CDR3 here. The order of the fields is V gene, J gene, CDR3 protein.

V gene: TRBV15
J gene: TRBJ2-7
CDR3 protein: ATSRVTGGDEQY

V gene: TRBV5-1
J gene: TRBJ2-1
CDR3 protein: ASSIGTSGRAEQF

V gene: TRBV6-5
J gene: TRBJ1-3
CDR3 protein: ASRRLSSGNTIY

V gene: TRBV5-4
J gene: TRBJ2-1
CDR3 protein: ASSLGQVGINEQF

V gene: TRBV7-2
J gene: TRBJ1-2
CDR3 protein: ASSFGTDNYGYT

V gene: TRBV5-4
J gene: TRBJ2-4
CDR3 protein: ASSQGTVLAKNIQY

V gene: TRBV19
J gene: TRBJ1-4
CDR3 protein: ASSRDSSTNEKLF

V gene: TRBV28
J gene: TRBJ2-1
CDR3 protein: ASRVDGQGYNEQF

V gene: TRBV19
J gene: TRBJ2-3
CDR3 protein: ASSISRGPSDTQY

V gene: TRBV19
J gene: TRBJ2-7
CDR3 protein: ASSRPLGGTYEQY

V gene: TRBV5-1
J gene: TRBJ2-3
CDR3 protein: ASSLDTSGSSDTQY

V gene: TRBV18
J gene: TRBJ1-1
CDR3 protein: ASSPKTGRMNTEAF

V gene: TRBV11-2
J gene: TRBJ1-1
CDR3 protein: ASSLGVGVSTEAF

V gene: TRBV28
J gene: TRBJ1-2
CDR3 protein: ASSFGQGDYGYT

V gene: TRBV28
J gene: TRBJ2-7
CDR3 protein: ASTAGNYEQY

V gene: TRBV14
J gene: TRBJ2-5
CDR3 protein: ASSQDKVRGETQY

V gene: TRBV5-6
J gene: TRBJ1-2
CDR3 protein: AGRSRVGYGYT

V gene: TRBV18
J gene: TRBJ1-2
CDR3 protein: ASSPGDNYGYT

V gene: TRBV5-4
J gene: TRBJ1-1
CDR3 protein: ASAWDRATEAF

V gene: TRBV19
J gene: TRBJ1-5
CDR3 protein: ASSRMQGASNQPQH

V gene: TRBV5-1
J gene: TRBJ2-7
CDR3 protein: ASSNTGTSVTGQY

V gene: TRBV7-8
J gene: TRBJ2-5
CDR3 protein: ASSLAPRTAKETQY

V gene: TRBV10-2
J gene: TRBJ2-7
CDR3 protein: ASSDGGSYEQY

V gene: TRBV7-2
J gene: TRBJ2-1
CDR3 protein: ASSLEGVRAYGEQF

V gene: TRBV19
J gene: TRBJ2-5
CDR3 protein: ASSEGTGQETQY

V gene: TRBV9
J gene: TRBJ2-1
CDR3 protein: ASSPTGDHNEQF

V gene: TRBV29-1
J gene: TRBJ2-1
CDR3 protein: SVEGEVLSYNEQF

V gene: TRBV5-4
J gene: TRBJ1-1
CDR3 protein: ASSLDRGLTEAF

V gene: TRBV28
J gene: TRBJ2-1
CDR3 protein: ASSLERPGGYNEQF

V gene: TRBV21-1
J gene: TRBJ2-5
CDR3 protein: ASSKGTGVQETQY

V gene: TRBV30
J gene: TRBJ1-5
CDR3 protein: ACSQEGGGNQPQH

V gene: TRBV14
J gene: TRBJ1-4
CDR3 protein: ASSQITGTNEKLF

V gene: TRBV4-3
J gene: TRBJ2-1
CDR3 protein: ASSQARVSYNEQF

V gene: TRBV20-1
J gene: TRBJ1-5
CDR3 protein: SASLGGSPRNQPQH

V gene: TRBV5-6
J gene: TRBJ2-1
CDR3 protein: ASSPVAVLSGNEQF

V gene: TRBV6-4
J gene: TRBJ2-3
CDR3 protein: ASNPSVESTDTQY

V gene: TRBV28
J gene: TRBJ1-3
CDR3 protein: ASRRTGGNTIY

V gene: TRBV18
J gene: TRBJ1-5
CDR3 protein: ASSPRVGPGQPQH

V gene: TRBV4-1
J gene: TRBJ2-6
CDR3 protein: ASSQVGTGVNSGANVLT

V gene: TRBV28
J gene: TRBJ2-2
CDR3 protein: ASSFSLTSGIDTGELF

V gene: TRBV18
J gene: TRBJ1-5
CDR3 protein: ASSQETQGQPQH

V gene: TRBV14
J gene: TRBJ1-6
CDR3 protein: ASSHSRDRFNSPLH

V gene: TRBV6-2/TRBV6-3
J gene: TRBJ2-1
CDR3 protein: ASSYLASGDLYNEQF

V gene: TRBV25-1
J gene: TRBJ2-7
CDR3 protein: ASSELISLGEQY

V gene: TRBV10-3
J gene: TRBJ1-3
CDR3 protein: AISASGSDTIY

V gene: TRBV9
J gene: TRBJ2-3
CDR3 protein: ASSVSGKPTDTQY

V gene: TRBV11-2
J gene: TRBJ1-1
CDR3 protein: ASSLASGGVTEAF

V gene: TRBV6-4
J gene: TRBJ2-3
CDR3 protein: ASSDRPGQGAVDTQY

V gene: TRBV6-5
J gene: TRBJ2-7
CDR3 protein: AVLPGSSYEQY

V gene: TRBV2
J gene: TRBJ2-7
CDR3 protein: ASRQMGQPIYEQY

V gene: TRBV6-5
J gene: TRBJ1-5
CDR3 protein: ASSLSYNQPQH

V gene: TRBV28
J gene: TRBJ1-6
CDR3 protein: ASSFGAGTGVSPLH